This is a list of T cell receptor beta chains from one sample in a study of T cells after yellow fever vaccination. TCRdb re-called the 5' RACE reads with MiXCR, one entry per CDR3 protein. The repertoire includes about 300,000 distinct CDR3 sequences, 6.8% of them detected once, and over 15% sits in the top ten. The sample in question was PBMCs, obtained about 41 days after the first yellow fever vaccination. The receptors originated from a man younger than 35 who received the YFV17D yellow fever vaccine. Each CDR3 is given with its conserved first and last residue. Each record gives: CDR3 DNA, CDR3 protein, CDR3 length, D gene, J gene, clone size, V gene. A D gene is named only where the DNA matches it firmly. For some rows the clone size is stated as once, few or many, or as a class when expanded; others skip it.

cdr3_nt: TGTGCCAGCAGCTCCGGGGAGAAAGAGACCCAGTACTTC
cdr3_aa: CASSSGEKETQYF
cdr3_length: 13
d_call: -
j_call: TRBJ2-5
clone_size: few
v_call: TRBV12-3/TRBV12-4

cdr3_nt: TGCAGTGCTAGCAACCGGGACAGGGATGAAAAACTGTTTTTT
cdr3_aa: CSASNRDRDEKLFF
cdr3_length: 14
d_call: TRBD1
j_call: TRBJ1-4
clone_size: few
v_call: TRBV20-1

cdr3_nt: TGCAGTGCTAGAGATTCACAGGGGTCCTACGAGCCGTACTTC
cdr3_aa: CSARDSQGSYEPYF
cdr3_length: 14
d_call: TRBD1
j_call: TRBJ2-7
clone_size: -
v_call: TRBV20-1

cdr3_nt: TGTGCCAGCCAGGAAGGTAGCGTCAATGAGCAGTTCTTC
cdr3_aa: CASQEGSVNEQFF
cdr3_length: 13
d_call: -
j_call: TRBJ2-1
clone_size: -
v_call: TRBV7-3

cdr3_nt: TGCAGTGCTAGAAAGGGTGATTCCTACAATGAGCAGTTCTTC
cdr3_aa: CSARKGDSYNEQFF
cdr3_length: 14
d_call: -
j_call: TRBJ2-1
clone_size: few
v_call: TRBV20-1

cdr3_nt: TGCGCCAGCAGCTGGGGCCAGGCAGCTGGGGCCAACGTCCTGACTTTC
cdr3_aa: CASSWGQAAGANVLTF
cdr3_length: 16
d_call: -
j_call: TRBJ2-6
clone_size: -
v_call: TRBV5-1

cdr3_nt: TGTGCCAGCAGCCAAGGTGACAGGGTCAATGAGCAGTTCTTC
cdr3_aa: CASSQGDRVNEQFF
cdr3_length: 14
d_call: TRBD1
j_call: TRBJ2-1
clone_size: many
v_call: TRBV4-2

cdr3_nt: TGTGCCAGCAGCCGTTTAGCGGGGGGGCCGTTTACCAATGAGCAGTTCTTC
cdr3_aa: CASSRLAGGPFTNEQFF
cdr3_length: 17
d_call: TRBD2
j_call: TRBJ2-1
clone_size: few
v_call: TRBV5-4

cdr3_nt: TGTGCCATCAGTGAGTGGGGGACAGGAGCCTACGAGCAGTACTTC
cdr3_aa: CAISEWGTGAYEQYF
cdr3_length: 15
d_call: TRBD1
j_call: TRBJ2-7
clone_size: -
v_call: TRBV10-3

cdr3_nt: TGTGCCAGCAGCCGCCGAACCCGGGACACTGAAGCTTTCTTT
cdr3_aa: CASSRRTRDTEAFF
cdr3_length: 14
d_call: -
j_call: TRBJ1-1
clone_size: few
v_call: TRBV6-2/TRBV6-3

cdr3_nt: TGTGCCAGCTCCCCCCGGGGGACGGGGCGCGAAAAACTGTTTTTT
cdr3_aa: CASSPRGTGREKLFF
cdr3_length: 15
d_call: -
j_call: TRBJ1-4
clone_size: few
v_call: TRBV18

cdr3_nt: TGTGCCAGCACACCGTACGAGGGGTGGCAAGAGACCCAGTACTTC
cdr3_aa: CASTPYEGWQETQYF
cdr3_length: 15
d_call: -
j_call: TRBJ2-5
clone_size: -
v_call: TRBV7-9

cdr3_nt: TGTGCTAGCAGCTTAGAGCAGGGGCGTGGAGAGACCCAGTACTTC
cdr3_aa: CASSLEQGRGETQYF
cdr3_length: 15
d_call: -
j_call: TRBJ2-5
clone_size: few
v_call: TRBV7-7

cdr3_nt: TGTGCCAGCAGCCCTGTGCAGGGTTTTCAGCCCCAGCATTTT
cdr3_aa: CASSPVQGFQPQHF
cdr3_length: 14
d_call: -
j_call: TRBJ1-5
clone_size: -
v_call: TRBV12-3/TRBV12-4

cdr3_nt: TGCGCCAGCAGCTTGGGGTCAGGGTATGCCGGGGAGCTGTTTTTT
cdr3_aa: CASSLGSGYAGELFF
cdr3_length: 15
d_call: -
j_call: TRBJ2-2
clone_size: -
v_call: TRBV5-1

cdr3_nt: TGTGCCAGCAGCTCCGGACAGGGTACCTACAATGAGCAGTTCTTC
cdr3_aa: CASSSGQGTYNEQFF
cdr3_length: 15
d_call: TRBD1
j_call: TRBJ2-1
clone_size: many
v_call: TRBV6-2/TRBV6-3

cdr3_nt: TGTGCCAGCAGTTTTAAAGGCCACGGAGTCTTACAAGAGACCCAGTACTTC
cdr3_aa: CASSFKGHGVLQETQYF
cdr3_length: 17
d_call: -
j_call: TRBJ2-5
clone_size: many
v_call: TRBV27

cdr3_nt: TGTGCCAGCAGCTTGACAGAGTTCTATGGCTACACCTTC
cdr3_aa: CASSLTEFYGYTF
cdr3_length: 13
d_call: -
j_call: TRBJ1-2
clone_size: many
v_call: TRBV5-6

cdr3_nt: TGTGCCAGCGGTAATCTGGGATCCTCTGGGGCCAACGTCCTGACTTTC
cdr3_aa: CASGNLGSSGANVLTF
cdr3_length: 16
d_call: -
j_call: TRBJ2-6
clone_size: many
v_call: TRBV7-9

cdr3_nt: TGTGCCTGTGGCGGGATCCTAATGGACGAGCAGTACTTC
cdr3_aa: CACGGILMDEQYF
cdr3_length: 13
d_call: -
j_call: TRBJ2-7
clone_size: few
v_call: TRBV7-9

cdr3_nt: TGCGCCAGCAGTGAGTCAATGGCCCAGTACTTC
cdr3_aa: CASSESMAQYF
cdr3_length: 11
d_call: -
j_call: TRBJ2-5
clone_size: -
v_call: TRBV10-2

cdr3_nt: TGTGCCAGCAGCCCTAGGGGGGGTGTTGGAGAGACCCAGTACTTC
cdr3_aa: CASSPRGGVGETQYF
cdr3_length: 15
d_call: -
j_call: TRBJ2-5
clone_size: -
v_call: TRBV6-1

cdr3_nt: TGTGCCAGCAGCCAAGCCGGGACAGGGAGTCCTAATGAAAAACTGTTTTTT
cdr3_aa: CASSQAGTGSPNEKLFF
cdr3_length: 17
d_call: TRBD1
j_call: TRBJ1-4
clone_size: many
v_call: TRBV7-2

cdr3_nt: TGTGCCAGCAGCTTGGGTGCTAGCGGGGGCGCCAGCGGGGAGCTGTTTTTT
cdr3_aa: CASSLGASGGASGELFF
cdr3_length: 17
d_call: TRBD2
j_call: TRBJ2-2
clone_size: -
v_call: TRBV5-5

cdr3_nt: TGTGCCAGCAGCCGGGCTTCCAAGGAGACCCAGTACTTC
cdr3_aa: CASSRASKETQYF
cdr3_length: 13
d_call: -
j_call: TRBJ2-5
clone_size: -
v_call: TRBV11-1

cdr3_nt: TGCGCCAGCAGCCAAGTAGCTTTTCAAGAGACCCAGTACTTC
cdr3_aa: CASSQVAFQETQYF
cdr3_length: 14
d_call: -
j_call: TRBJ2-5
clone_size: few
v_call: TRBV4-1

cdr3_nt: TGTGCCAGCAGTTTGAGTCCGAACACTGAAGCTTTCTTT
cdr3_aa: CASSLSPNTEAFF
cdr3_length: 13
d_call: -
j_call: TRBJ1-1
clone_size: many
v_call: TRBV12-3/TRBV12-4

cdr3_nt: TGCGCCAGCAGCCGAGTAGGGGATACGCAGTATTTT
cdr3_aa: CASSRVGDTQYF
cdr3_length: 12
d_call: -
j_call: TRBJ2-3
clone_size: few
v_call: TRBV4-3

cdr3_nt: TGTGCCAGCAGCCAAATGCTCAGGATTCTAAACTATGGCTACACCTTC
cdr3_aa: CASSQMLRILNYGYTF
cdr3_length: 16
d_call: -
j_call: TRBJ1-2
clone_size: -
v_call: TRBV28

cdr3_nt: TGTGCCACCCCCCAGCGGCAGGGGGCCTACAATGAGCAGTTCTTC
cdr3_aa: CATPQRQGAYNEQFF
cdr3_length: 15
d_call: TRBD1
j_call: TRBJ2-1
clone_size: -
v_call: TRBV7-9

cdr3_nt: TGTGCCAGCAGCTTTGCAACAGGGGCGAACACTGAAGCTTTCTTT
cdr3_aa: CASSFATGANTEAFF
cdr3_length: 15
d_call: TRBD1
j_call: TRBJ1-1
clone_size: few
v_call: TRBV11-2

cdr3_nt: TGTGCCAGCAGCCCCACGCGGGGAAATGAGCAGTTCTTC
cdr3_aa: CASSPTRGNEQFF
cdr3_length: 13
d_call: -
j_call: TRBJ2-1
clone_size: many
v_call: TRBV7-3

cdr3_nt: TGTGCCAGTCAACTAGCGGAATCCTACGAGCAGTACTTC
cdr3_aa: CASQLAESYEQYF
cdr3_length: 13
d_call: TRBD2
j_call: TRBJ2-7
clone_size: -
v_call: TRBV12-3/TRBV12-4

cdr3_nt: TGCGCCAGCGGGACCGCGAGGGAGACCCAGTACTTC
cdr3_aa: CASGTARETQYF
cdr3_length: 12
d_call: -
j_call: TRBJ2-5
clone_size: many
v_call: TRBV5-1

cdr3_nt: TGTGCCAGCAGCTTCCCACTAGCGGGCATGGGAGATACGCAGTATTTT
cdr3_aa: CASSFPLAGMGDTQYF
cdr3_length: 16
d_call: TRBD2
j_call: TRBJ2-3
clone_size: few
v_call: TRBV5-6

cdr3_nt: TGCGCCAGCAGCATAGGACAGCGCACAGATACGCAGTATTTT
cdr3_aa: CASSIGQRTDTQYF
cdr3_length: 14
d_call: -
j_call: TRBJ2-3
clone_size: few
v_call: TRBV5-1

cdr3_nt: TGTGCCAGCAGCGACGAGGACAGAACTACCGGGGAGCTGTTTTTT
cdr3_aa: CASSDEDRTTGELFF
cdr3_length: 15
d_call: -
j_call: TRBJ2-2
clone_size: few
v_call: TRBV7-2